This entry lists 20 T cell receptor beta chains sequenced from one sample in a study of cytomegalovirus exposure and HLA in healthy donors. PCR involved 60 Vbeta and 13 Jbeta primers. Clones were read by immunoSEQ multiplex PCR, and TCRdb kept only the in-frame ones, dropping some. Its table records approximately 93,000 clones. Material for sequencing was PBMCs. Source of these receptors: a woman in her thirties in good health and CMV-seronegative.

The chain links TRBV28 to TRBJ1-3, with D unclear. Germline lookup yields CDR1 MDHEN and CDR2 SYDVKM. The CDR3 length is 15 residues. Between the trimmed V and J ends, which lost 2 bases and 4 bases, there was a span of 12 bases. The CDR3 sequence: CASSLRRAPGNTIYF. CDR3 nucleotides: TGTGCCAGCAGTTTAAGGCGGGCGCCCGGAAACACCATATATTTT.

The chain combines TRBV5-4 with TRBJ1-3; the match to TRBD1 covers 10 bases. Per the germline V gene, CDR1 is SGHNT and CDR2 is YYREEE (reference sequence). The CDR3 is 15 residues long. With V trimmed by 4 bases and J by 2 bases, 3 bases remained unmatched. The CDR3 bases are TGTGCCAGCAGCGAAGACAGGGGGCCTGGAAACACCATATATTTT. It codes for CASSEDRGPGNTIYF.

The chain employs TRBV19 and TRBJ1-2; D ambiguous. The CDR3 runs 8 residues. V lost 8 bases, J lost 8 bases, and 3 bases lay in between. Per germline, CDR1 LNHDA and CDR2 SQIVND (reference sequence). The CDR3 is CASGGYTF. The DNA for the CDR3 is TGTGCCAGTGGCGGCTACACCTTC.

The V gene is TRBV7-9, the J gene TRBJ2-5; a possible D gene is TRBD2 (5 bases). This CDR3 region has 15 residues. V was trimmed by 0 bases and J by 1 base, leaving 9 bases between them. The germline gives CDR1 SEHNR, CDR2 FQNEAQ (reference sequence). The DNA for the CDR3 is TGTGCCAGCAGCTTAGCGCAAAGCGGCCAAGAGACCCAGTACTTC. This sequence encodes CASSLAQSGQETQYF. Filled out from reference TRBV7-9 and TRBJ2-5, the complete variable domain reads DTGVSQNPRHKITKRGQNVTFRCDPISEHNRLYWYRQTLGQGPEFLTYFQNEAQLEKSRLLSDRFSAERPKGSFSTLEIQRTEQGDSAMYLCASSLAQSGQETQYFGPGTRLLVL.

V gene TRBV7-2 combines with J gene TRBJ1-6; possibly TRBD1 for D (5 bases). The V gene lost 1 base and the J gene lost 10 bases, with 8 bases spanning the gap. Per germline, CDR1 SGHTA and CDR2 FQGNSA. CDR3 size: 13 residues. The CDR3, as DNA: TGTGCCAGCAGCTTAGGGCGGGGGTCACCCCTCCACTTT. Protein product: CASSLGRGSPLHF.

J is TRBJ2-7 and V is TRBV11-2; possibly TRBD2 for D (5 bases). V was pared by 2 bases and J by 0 bases, with 14 bases between. The CDR3 spans 16 residues. Germline V gene sequence: CDR1 SGHAT, CDR2 FQNNGV. The CDR3 is CASSLWLAQSSYEQYF. The CDR3 nucleotides are TGTGCCAGCAGCTTATGGCTAGCACAAAGCTCCTACGAGCAGTACTTC.

The chain couples TRBV5-6 to TRBJ2-2, with 7 bases lining up with TRBD1. Germline V gives CDR1 SGHDT, CDR2 YYEEEE. With 4 bases clipped from V and 7 bases from J, the junction kept 7 bases outside the gene matches. The CDR3 sequence is 14 residues long. The CDR3 is CASSHPQGHGELFF. The CDR3, as DNA: TGTGCCAGCAGCCATCCACAGGGGCACGGGGAGCTGTTTTTT.

V usage is TRBV18 and J usage is TRBJ1-1, with 8 nucleotides matching TRBD1. Losses at the gene ends were 5 bases for V and 3 bases for J; bases not matched to a gene: 8. Germline CDR1 KGHSH, CDR2 LQKENI. The CDR3 consists of 15 residues. The CDR3 DNA reads TGTGCCAGCTCATCCCGGACAGGGCGGGACACTGAAGCTTTCTTT. Its translation is CASSSRTGRDTEAFF.

The chain employs TRBV27 and TRBJ1-4, with 7 bases that match TRBD1. Germline assignment: CDR1 MNHEY and CDR2 SMNVEV (reference sequence). V was clipped by 5 bases and J by 5 bases; unmatched bases: 14. The CDR3 contains 17 residues. The CDR3 DNA is TGTGCCAGCAGTGTGATATCCCGGACAGGACTAAATGAAAAACTGTTTTTT. Translation gives CASSVISRTGLNEKLFF.

The chain recombines TRBV29-1 with TRBJ2-7; weak D call: TRBD2 (6 bases). Deletions cut 4 bases from V and 2 bases from J, with 9 bases between. This CDR3 contains 12 residues. Germline lookup yields CDR1 SQVTM and CDR2 ANQGSEA. The CDR3 DNA sequence: TGCAGCGTTGGAAGCGGGCCCTACGAGCAGTACTTC. Translating gives CSVGSGPYEQYF.

The rearrangement links TRBV27 to TRBJ2-3, with D possibly TRBD1 on 6 matching bases. The V gene's germline CDR1 is MNHEY and CDR2 SMNVEV (reference sequence). The CDR3 sequence is 15 residues long. Trimming pared 7 bases from V and 2 bases from J, leaving 16 bases between. The CDR3 DNA reads as TGTGCCAGCACCTTTGGTGGGGGCCCCACAGATACGCAGTATTTT. Protein product: CASTFGGGPTDTQYF.

The chain couples TRBV5-1 to TRBJ1-6; 10 bases line up with TRBD1. The junction had 8 bases not matched to a gene; V was cut back by 7 bases and J by 7 bases. From germline, CDR1 is SGHRS and CDR2 YFSETQ. CDR3 size: 15 residues. As DNA, the CDR3 is TGCGCCAGCTTTGATGGACAGGGGGGAAATTCACCCCTCCACTTT. It yields the protein CASFDGQGGNSPLHF.

The chain has TRBV6-5 and TRBJ1-2; D unclear. The CDR3 runs 11 residues. Trimming stripped 9 bases from V and 7 bases from J, with 12 bases between. Germline values: CDR1 MNHEY, CDR2 SVGAGI. CDR3 sequence reads: CASSNAAGYTF. CDR3 DNA sequence: TGTGCCAGTTCTAACGCGGCTGGCTACACCTTC.

The CDR3 coding sequence is TGTGCCAGTTCCGGACAGGATTGGTATGGCTACACCTTC. This encodes CASSGQDWYGYTF. V and J are TRBV19 and TRBJ1-2, with 7 nucleotides matching TRBD1. Germline-derived CDR1 and CDR2 are LNHDA and SQIVND (reference sequence). Germline trimming cut 8 bases from V and 5 bases from J; bases unmatched to any gene: 8. This CDR3 has 13 residues.

The genes are TRBV19 and TRBJ2-1, with TRBD2 matching over 12 bases. V shed 7 bases and J 2 bases; nucleotides not matched to a gene: 6. Germline-derived CDR1 and CDR2 are LNHDA and SQIVND (reference sequence). CDR3 length: 16 residues. In nucleotides, the CDR3 is TGTGCCAGTACCCCGACTAGCGGGGGTGCCTACAATGAGCAGTTCTTC. Its protein product is CASTPTSGGAYNEQFF. The full variable domain, its missing parts supplied by reference TRBV19 and TRBJ2-1, is DGGITQSPKYLFRKEGQNVTLSCEQNLNHDAMYWYRQDPGQGLRLIYYSQIVNDFQKGDIAEGYSVSREKKESFPLTVTSAQKNPTAFYLCASTPTSGGAYNEQFFGPGTRLTVL.

This chain joins TRBV5-8 and TRBJ2-1; maybe TRBD1 (6 bases). The length of the CDR3 is 10 residues. The V gene lost 8 bases and the J gene lost 12 bases, with 12 bases spanning the gap. Germline CDR1 SGHTS, CDR2 YDEGEE. CDR3 amino acids: CASIGTSQFF. The CDR3 nucleotides read TGTGCCAGTATCGGGACATCGCAGTTCTTC.

The rearrangement links TRBV5-1 to TRBJ2-3, with 9 bases aligning to TRBD1. V shed 4 bases and J 1 base; nucleotides not matched to a gene: 1. CDR3 length: 14 residues. Germline assignment: CDR1 SGHRS and CDR2 YFSETQ. The CDR3 loop is CASSRTGGTDTQYF. Written as DNA, the CDR3 is TGCGCCAGCAGCAGGACAGGGGGCACAGATACGCAGTATTTT.

The rearrangement uses TRBV18 and TRBJ2-5, with a possible D match to TRBD2 (6 bases). Germline V gene data show CDR1 as KGHSH and CDR2 as LQKENI. Trimming stripped 5 bases from V and 5 bases from J, with 15 bases between. The CDR3 has 14 amino acids. CDR3 in DNA: TGTGCCAGCTCATCGGCGGGGAAGTACGAGACCCAGTACTTC. Residues: CASSSAGKYETQYF.

The chain couples TRBV5-6 to TRBJ1-1; 10 nucleotides line up with TRBD1. The CDR3 spans 17 residues. From germline, CDR1 is SGHDT and CDR2 YYEEEE. V shed 3 bases, J shed 5 bases, and the junction held 13 bases outside the gene matches. The CDR3 coding sequence is TGTGCCAGCAGCTGGCCGGGACAGGGGTACTGGGGAACTGAAGCTTTCTTT. Translated, it gives CASSWPGQGYWGTEAFF.

The chain combines TRBV6-4 with TRBJ1-2, with 11 bases identical to TRBD1. This CDR3 contains 15 residues. CDR1 and CDR2 (germline): MRHNA, SNTAGT. With V trimmed by 6 bases and J by 2 bases, 5 bases remained unmatched. This chain's CDR3 is CASRYRTGGNYGYTF. The CDR3 nucleotides read TGTGCCAGCAGGTACAGGACAGGGGGCAACTATGGCTACACCTTC.